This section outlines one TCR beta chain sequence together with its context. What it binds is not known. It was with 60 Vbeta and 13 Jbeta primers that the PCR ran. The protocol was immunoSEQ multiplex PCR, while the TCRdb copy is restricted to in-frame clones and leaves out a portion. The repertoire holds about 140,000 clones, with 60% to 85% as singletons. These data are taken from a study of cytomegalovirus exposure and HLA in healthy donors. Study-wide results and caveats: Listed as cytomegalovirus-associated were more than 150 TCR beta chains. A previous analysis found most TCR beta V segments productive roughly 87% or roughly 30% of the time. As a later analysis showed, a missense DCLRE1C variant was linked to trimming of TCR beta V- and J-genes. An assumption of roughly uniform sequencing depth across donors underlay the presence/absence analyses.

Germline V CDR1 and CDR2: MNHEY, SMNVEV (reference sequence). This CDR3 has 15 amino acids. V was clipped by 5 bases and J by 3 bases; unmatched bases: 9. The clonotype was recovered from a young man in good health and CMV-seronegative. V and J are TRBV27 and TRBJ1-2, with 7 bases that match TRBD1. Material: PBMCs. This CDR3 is CASSPTGGGDYGYTF. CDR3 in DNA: TGTGCCAGCAGTCCCACCGGAGGGGGCGACTATGGCTACACCTTC.